Sequencing of this T cell receptor (beta chain) was carried out in a study of vaccination and CD4 T cells after COVID-19. Overall study: Two mRNA vaccine doses were given, either BNT162b2 or mRNA-1273.

TCRdb re-called the PCR reads with MiXCR, one entry per CDR3 protein. The data contain about 18,000 distinct CDR3 sequences, 55% to 80% of them singletons. This clonotype has more than one count but fewer than ten. This TCR was sampled from a human donor who had recovered from COVID-19. The source was CD4+ T cells from blood, collected after SARS-CoV-2 vaccination.

The CDR3 DNA sequence: TGCAGTGCTACTGGGACTAGCGGGAGGGAGACCCAGTACTTC. Its protein product is CSATGTSGRETQYF. This chain connects TRBV20-1 to TRBJ2-5; TRBD2 matches 15 bases. Losses at the gene ends were 4 bases for V and 5 bases for J; bases not matched to a gene: 2. The CDR3 is 14 amino acids. Germline V CDR1 and CDR2: DFQATT, SNEGSKA (reference sequence).